The 10 T cell receptor beta chains in this list originate from one sample, sequenced in a study of OX40 agonist ivuxolimab in advanced cancers. Here immunoSEQ multiplex PCR was the method, and the copy in TCRdb shows in-frame clones only, minus some. The table shows tens of thousands of clones, with roughly nine tenths occurring only once. Here the sequenced sample was CD4+ or CD8+ T cells sorted from blood, taken in a trial of the OX40 agonist ivuxolimab. The receptors were sampled from an adult with an advanced solid tumor such as melanoma, head and neck, liver or kidney cancer.

The chain joins TRBV28 to TRBJ1-2; the D gene is possibly TRBD1 (5 bases). V was pared by 5 bases and J by 1 base, with 17 bases between. CDR1 MDHEN and CDR2 SYDVKM come from the germline V gene. The CDR3 is 16 residues long. In nucleotides, the CDR3 is TGTGCCAGCAGTACTTCAGGGATTTTTGTTAACTATGGCTACACCTTC. Residues: CASSTSGIFVNYGYTF.

The CDR3 DNA follows: TGTGCCATCAGTGAGGAGAGCGGAGATACGCAGTATTTT. Amino acid sequence: CAISEESGDTQYF. The chain links TRBV10-3 to TRBJ2-3, with TRBD2 as a possible D gene (5 bases). Germline CDR1 and CDR2: ENHRY and SYGVKD. With 2 bases removed from V and 5 bases from J, the gap between germline ends came to 8 bases. The CDR3 has 13 residues.

This clone was seen a few times. The chain's CDR3 is CSVKGSGANVLTF. DNA for the CDR3: TGCAGCGTGAAGGGTTCTGGGGCCAACGTCCTGACTTTC. The chain uses TRBV29-1 and TRBJ2-6, with unresolved D. Per the germline V gene, CDR1 is SQVTM and CDR2 is ANQGSEA. This CDR3 comprises 13 residues. V was clipped by 6 bases and J by 1 base, with 7 bases between them.

The V and J genes are TRBV30 and TRBJ1-4; 7 bases map to TRBD1. V lost 2 bases, J lost 5 bases, and 11 bases stayed unmatched. The CDR3 is 16 amino acids. The germline V gene has CDR1 GTSNPN and CDR2 SVGIG (reference sequence). The CDR3 spells CAWSSGGTVENEKLFF. As DNA, the CDR3 is TGTGCCTGGAGTTCTGGCGGGACAGTCGAGAATGAAAAACTGTTTTTT.

This chain's CDR3 is CAWSRDRGSEAFF. CDR3 bases: TGTGCCTGGAGTAGGGACAGGGGGAGTGAAGCTTTCTTT. The rearrangement uses TRBV30 and TRBJ1-1, with 11 bases aligning to TRBD1. The CDR3 consists of 13 residues. V shed 2 bases and J 7 bases; nucleotides not matched to a gene: 3. The germline V gene encodes CDR1 GTSNPN and CDR2 SVGIG (reference sequence).

The gene calls are TRBV7-9 and TRBJ2-7, with D possibly TRBD1 on 6 matching bases. Germline V CDR1 and CDR2: SEHNR, FQNEAQ (reference sequence). CDR3 length: 13 residues. The V and J ends lost 2 bases and 5 bases respectively, with 10 bases between them. In DNA, the CDR3 is TGTGCCAGCAGCTTATGGACAGCTAACGAGCAGTACTTC. Translating it yields CASSLWTANEQYF.

The chain combines TRBV5-1 with TRBJ2-7; D might be TRBD1 (6 bases). Germline CDR1 and CDR2: SGHRS and YFSETQ. The CDR3 runs 15 residues. The V end lost 4 bases, the J end lost 0 bases, and 14 bases lay between the germline ends. The DNA for the CDR3 is TGCGCCAGCAGCCCGGGTCCGGGACACTCCTACGAGCAGTACTTC. As protein: CASSPGPGHSYEQYF. The whole variable domain, filled in from reference TRBV5-1 and TRBJ2-7, reads KAGVTQTPRYLIKTRGQQVTLSCSPISGHRSVSWYQQTPGQGLQFLFEYFSETQRNKGNFPGRFSGRQFSNSRSEMNVSTLELGDSALYLCASSPGPGHSYEQYFGPGTRLTVT.

This clone was picked up a small number of times. The J gene is TRBJ1-5, the V gene TRBV6-1, with a weak D call TRBD1 (5 bases). The CDR3 runs 15 residues. Germline V CDR1 and CDR2: MNHNS, SASEGT. V was clipped by 0 bases and J by 4 bases, with 10 bases between them. The CDR3: CASSEALWGNQPQHF. The CDR3 bases are TGTGCCAGCAGTGAAGCGCTTTGGGGGAATCAGCCCCAGCATTTT.

The rearrangement joins TRBV7-8 to TRBJ1-3; perhaps TRBD1 as D (5 bases). In germline, CDR1 is SGHVS, CDR2 FQNEAQ. Trimming removed 5 bases from V and 1 base from J, with 9 bases in between. The CDR3 spans 14 residues. CDR3 in amino acids: CASSHRGSGNTIYF. Here the CDR3 DNA reads TGTGCCAGCAGCCACCGGGGGTCTGGAAACACCATATATTTT.

V is TRBV10-3 and J is TRBJ2-1; no definite D call. CDR1 and CDR2 (germline): ENHRY, SYGVKD. V gave up 7 bases and J gave up 6 bases, with 16 bases separating them. The CDR3 has 14 residues. The DNA for the CDR3 is TGTGCCATCACCCCGAGCTCGGAAATCAATGAGCAGTTCTTC. Translation: CAITPSSEINEQFF.